This TCR beta chain is from a study of vaccination and CD4 T cells after COVID-19. General study results and limits: Convalescent patients were relatively few, and early post-infection timepoints were missing. Post-vaccination reactive clonotypes (median around 40) did not differ significantly from post-infection (more than 20).

One entry per CDR3 protein, called by TCRdb with MiXCR from the PCR reads. The sample has about 36,000 distinct CDR3 sequences; about 35% are singletons. This clonotype was detected only a few times. Its specificity is not known. Documented time point: late sampling 161 to 241 days after vaccination in three convalescent patients. Trimming cost V 9 bases and J 0 bases, with 9 bases left between them. This CDR3 has 13 residues. Germline V gives CDR1 SGHTA, CDR2 FQGTGA. This specimen was CD4+ T cells from blood, taken about 7 months after SARS-CoV-2 vaccination. The sequence was obtained from a human donor who had recovered from COVID-19. The V call is TRBV7-3, the J call TRBJ1-5; a weak D match, TRBD1 (5 bases). CDR3 region: CARGPYSNQPQHF. Written as DNA, the CDR3 is TGTGCCAGGGGACCTTATAGCAATCAGCCCCAGCATTTT. The whole variable domain, remainder taken from reference TRBV7-3 and TRBJ1-5, is GAGVSQTPSNKVTEKGKYVELRCDPISGHTALYWYRQSLGQGPEFLIYFQGTGAADDSGLPNDRFFAVRPEGSVSTLKIQRTERGDSAVYLCARGPYSNQPQHFGDGTRLSIL.